Here is one T cell receptor (beta chain) with its context. Its antigen is currently unknown. The data derive from a study of T cell clonotyping in hematopoietic cell transplantation. The repertoire was sequenced with immunoSEQ multiplex PCR; TCRdb's copy has only in-frame clones and lacks some. The data show over 5,000 clones, about 66% seen once. Overall study findings and caveats: Pathologically expanded recipient clonotypes increased progressively from day 30 to day 180 as diversity fell. Cells were unsorted, so CD4 and CD8 contributions were not separated. Broader posttransplant TCR repertoire diversity was predicted by graft donor and pretransplant recipient Inverse Simpson Index values.

Germline V CDR1 and CDR2: SGHRS, YFSETQ. The CDR3 is made up of 12 amino acids. V trimming: 5 bases; J trimming: 6 bases; junction bases outside the gene matches: 4. The TCR sequence derives from a male patient aged 45-59 years who had an allogeneic stem cell transplant from an unrelated donor, so the T cells may come from the graft donor. Some clones in this sample may be carry-over from other donors' samples. The input for sequencing was PBMCs, taken 180 days after allogeneic stem cell transplant. The chain recombines TRBV5-1 with TRBJ1-2; TRBD1 aligns across 7 bases. The DNA for the CDR3 is TGCGCCAGCAGGAGGGACAGCGATGGCTACACCTTC. It specifies CASRRDSDGYTF.